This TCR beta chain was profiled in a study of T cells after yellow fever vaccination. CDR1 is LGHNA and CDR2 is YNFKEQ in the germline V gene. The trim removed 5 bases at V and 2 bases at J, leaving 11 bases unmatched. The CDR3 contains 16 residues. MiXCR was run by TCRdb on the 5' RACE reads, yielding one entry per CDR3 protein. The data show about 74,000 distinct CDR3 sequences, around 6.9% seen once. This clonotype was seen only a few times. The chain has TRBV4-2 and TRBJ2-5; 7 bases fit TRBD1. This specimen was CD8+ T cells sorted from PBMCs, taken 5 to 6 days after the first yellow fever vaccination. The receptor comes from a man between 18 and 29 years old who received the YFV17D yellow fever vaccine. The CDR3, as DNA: TGTGCCAGCAGCGAATGGGACAGAACCCCTCAAGAGACCCAGTACTTC. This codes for CASSEWDRTPQETQYF.